The rows below give T cell receptor beta chains drawn from one sample of a study of CD8 T cells in Susac syndrome. TCRdb reanalysed the immunoSEQ multiplex PCR reads using MiXCR and keeps one entry per CDR3 protein. The sample records tens of thousands of distinct CDR3 sequences, just over 90% being singletons. The sample consisted of CD4+ T cells from PBMCs. These receptors were collected from a human donor with Susac syndrome. Both conserved end residues are part of each CDR3. The order of the fields is D gene, J gene, clone size, V gene, CDR3 protein, CDR3 DNA. A D gene is named only where the DNA matches it firmly. Size values are once, few and many counts, or a class for expanded clones, and some rows have none.

TRBD2 | TRBJ2-7 | . | TRBV15 | CATSRGVAGTYEQYF | TGTGCCACCAGCAGAGGGGTAGCGGGAACCTACGAGCAGTACTTC
. | TRBJ2-4 | . | TRBV28 | CASSFLNNLRGQYF | TGTGCCAGCAGTTTTCTAAACAATCTTCGTGGTCAGTACTTC
TRBD1 | TRBJ1-4 | . | TRBV27 | CASRKAGRGQEKLFF | TGTGCCAGCAGGAAGGCGGGGAGGGGGCAAGAAAAACTGTTTTTT
. | TRBJ1-1 | . | TRBV5-1 | CASSLANTEAFF | TGCGCCAGCAGCTTGGCCAACACTGAAGCTTTCTTT
. | TRBJ1-5 | . | TRBV9 | CASSSSGQINQPQHF | TGTGCCAGCAGCTCCTCAGGGCAGATCAATCAGCCCCAGCATTTT
TRBD2 | TRBJ2-5 | . | TRBV20-1 | CSATSGGARFRRDQYF | TGCAGTGCAACTAGCGGGGGGGCTCGATTTAGACGGGACCAGTACTTC
. | TRBJ1-2 | . | TRBV5-4 | CASSLLGTNYGYTF | TGTGCCAGCAGCTTGTTGGGGACAAACTATGGCTACACCTTC
. | TRBJ1-4 | . | TRBV18 | CASSPDIDEKLFF | TGTGCCAGCTCACCGGACATTGACGAAAAACTGTTTTTT
TRBD1 | TRBJ2-6 | . | TRBV14 | CASRQQGAGANVLTF | TGTGCCAGCAGACAACAGGGGGCTGGGGCCAACGTCCTGACTTTC
. | TRBJ1-1 | . | TRBV19 | CASSITGTFSLNTEAFF | TGTGCCAGTAGTATTACCGGGACATTCAGTTTGAACACTGAAGCTTTCTTT
TRBD1 | TRBJ2-3 | . | TRBV2 | CASRDRDRIPDTQYF | TGTGCCAGCAGAGACCGGGACAGGATCCCAGATACGCAGTATTTT
. | TRBJ2-3 | . | TRBV7-2 | CASSLVVAVTDTQYF | TGTGCCAGCAGCTTAGTGGTAGCGGTGACAGATACGCAGTATTTT
TRBD1 | TRBJ2-2 | . | TRBV18 | CASSPPMGGQENTGELFF | TGTGCCAGCTCACCCCCGATGGGGGGACAGGAAAACACCGGGGAGCTGTTTTTT
. | TRBJ2-2 | few | TRBV6-5 | CASTAFITGELFF | TGTGCCAGCACCGCCTTTATCACCGGGGAGCTGTTTTTT
TRBD1 | TRBJ1-5 | . | TRBV29-1 | CSVAHGQDQPQHF | TGCAGCGTTGCCCACGGACAGGATCAGCCCCAGCATTTT
. | TRBJ1-2 | . | TRBV20-1 | CSASLRFSGNYGYTF | TGCAGTGCTAGTCTTAGGTTTAGTGGTAACTATGGCTACACCTTC
. | TRBJ2-2 | . | TRBV27 | CASSLLDTGELFF | TGTGCCAGCAGTTTATTGGACACCGGGGAGCTGTTTTTT
TRBD2 | TRBJ2-1 | . | TRBV5-4 | CASSLGLAGGRRNEQFF | TGTGCCAGCAGCTTGGGACTAGCGGGGGGGCGAAGGAATGAGCAGTTCTTC
. | TRBJ1-1 | . | TRBV4-3 | CASSQGYFKNTEAFF | TGCGCCAGCAGCCAAGGCTATTTCAAGAACACTGAAGCTTTCTTT
. | TRBJ2-7 | . | TRBV20-1 | CSARDRTHEQYF | TGCAGTGCTAGGGACCGGACCCACGAGCAGTACTTC
TRBD2 | TRBJ2-7 | . | TRBV28 | CASTPRGVAVYEQYF | TGTGCCAGCACCCCGCGGGGGGTAGCGGTGTACGAGCAGTACTTC
. | TRBJ2-4 | . | TRBV5-6 | CASSPGKVHIQYF | TGTGCCAGCAGCCCCGGGAAGGTGCACATTCAGTACTTC
. | TRBJ2-7 | . | TRBV28 | CASSPGGGGLWEQYF | TGTGCCAGCAGTCCCGGAGGGGGAGGTTTGTGGGAGCAGTACTTC
TRBD1 | TRBJ2-3 | . | TRBV19 | CARRGQGADTQYF | TGTGCCAGGCGTGGACAGGGTGCAGATACGCAGTATTTT
TRBD2 | TRBJ2-3 | . | TRBV5-4 | CASSFPGLAETDTQYF | TGTGCCAGCAGCTTCCCGGGACTAGCGGAAACAGATACGCAGTATTTT
. | TRBJ2-1 | . | TRBV20-1 | CSASALYNEQFF | TGCAGTGCTTCCGCCTTATACAATGAGCAGTTCTTC
. | TRBJ1-1 | . | TRBV3-1 | CASSQDPGEAFF | TGTGCCAGCAGCCAAGATCCAGGGGAGGCTTTCTTT
. | TRBJ1-3 | . | TRBV7-6 | CASSPNGQIRNTIYF | TGTGCCAGCAGCCCAAACGGGCAGATCCGAAACACCATATATTTT
. | TRBJ2-7 | . | TRBV28 | CASQTVAYEQYF | TGTGCCAGCCAGACGGTCGCCTACGAGCAGTACTTC
TRBD1 | TRBJ2-1 | . | TRBV9 | CASSVEGVVGQGTYNEQFF | TGTGCCAGCAGCGTAGAGGGGGTCGTAGGACAGGGTACCTACAATGAGCAGTTCTTC
. | TRBJ1-5 | once | TRBV6-2/TRBV6-3 | CASRTDGLRPQHF | TGTGCCAGCAGGACGGACGGGCTCAGGCCCCAGCATTTT
. | TRBJ2-5 | few | TRBV9 | CASSVVEGPETQYF | TGTGCCAGCAGCGTAGTCGAGGGGCCTGAGACCCAGTACTTC
TRBD2 | TRBJ2-2 | . | TRBV7-2 | CASSFQAGGTGELFF | TGTGCCAGCAGCTTCCAAGCGGGAGGCACCGGGGAGCTGTTTTTT
. | TRBJ2-1 | . | TRBV7-2 | CASSPMQYNEQFF | TGTGCCAGCAGCCCTATGCAGTACAATGAGCAGTTCTTC
. | TRBJ1-2 | . | TRBV5-6 | CASSLQRNYGYTF | TGTGCCAGCAGCTTGCAACGGAACTATGGCTACACCTTC
TRBD2 | TRBJ2-3 | . | TRBV24-1 | CATSGSGRDSSTDTQYF | TGTGCCACCAGTGGGAGCGGGAGGGATTCTAGCACAGATACGCAGTATTTT
TRBD2 | TRBJ2-1 | . | TRBV6-5 | CASRVGTSRLEQFF | TGTGCCAGCAGGGTCGGGACTAGCAGACTTGAGCAGTTCTTC
. | TRBJ1-5 | . | TRBV20-1 | CSARVRGGSNQPQHF | TGCAGTGCTAGAGTTCGGGGAGGGAGCAATCAGCCCCAGCATTTT
. | TRBJ1-2 | . | TRBV5-1 | CASSLDGAKYGYTF | TGCGCCAGCAGCTTGGACGGGGCGAAATATGGCTACACCTTC
. | TRBJ1-1 | . | TRBV6-5 | CASSFGQAEAFF | TGTGCCAGCAGTTTTGGTCAGGCTGAAGCTTTCTTT
. | TRBJ2-1 | once | TRBV5-1 | CASSVGSIHNEQFF | TGCGCCAGCAGCGTCGGGAGCATCCACAATGAGCAGTTCTTC
. | TRBJ2-1 | . | TRBV27 | CASCLYRGTNEQFF | TGTGCCAGCTGCCTTTATAGGGGGACCAATGAGCAGTTCTTC
. | TRBJ2-7 | once | TRBV28 | CASSLGEWEEQYF | TGTGCCAGCAGTTTAGGGGAATGGGAGGAGCAGTACTTC
. | TRBJ2-2 | . | TRBV7-9 | CASSFKTANEAGELFF | TGTGCCAGCAGCTTTAAGACAGCGAATGAGGCCGGGGAGCTGTTTTTT
TRBD1 | TRBJ1-1 | once | TRBV29-1 | CSGMDRGDTEAFF | TGCAGCGGCATGGACAGGGGGGACACTGAAGCTTTCTTT
. | TRBJ1-1 | . | TRBV2 | CASSVKVGAFF | TGTGCCAGCAGTGTTAAGGTGGGAGCTTTCTTT
TRBD2 | TRBJ2-5 | . | TRBV20-1 | CSARGTSGREKETQYF | TGCAGTGCTAGAGGGACTAGCGGGAGGGAAAAGGAGACCCAGTACTTC
TRBD2 | TRBJ2-3 | . | TRBV7-2 | CASTSGGTQYF | TGTGCCAGTACTAGCGGGGGTACGCAGTATTTT
. | TRBJ2-3 | . | TRBV2 | CASSVGGGQYF | TGTGCCAGCAGTGTTGGTGGGGGGCAGTATTTT